This TCR beta chain comes out of a study of blood T cells in healthy people across ages. On this clonotype itself: Mismatch with germline at one junction end may stem from a read error.

No fewer than 5.5 micrograms of total RNA were isolated from every sample. Primed by a sample-barcoded 5' primer and a J-beta primer mix, a second PCR proceeded for roughly 6 to 12 cycles. Each CDR3 protein is one row after TCRdb ran MiXCR on the 5' RACE reads. Among about 1.6 million distinct CDR3 sequences, around 36% were seen once, and the ten largest hold around 10%. The CDR3 is 14 residues long. Germline CDR1 MNHEY, CDR2 SMNVEV (reference sequence). This clonotype was sampled from a woman aged 30 to 39 in good health. Sample: blood. This rearrangement joins TRBV27 to TRBJ1-2; D not resolved. For the CDR3, the DNA is TGTGCCAGCAGTTCCCCGGGGAGAGGCTATGACTACACCTTC. This sequence encodes CASSSPGRGYDYTF.